Only a few counts were recorded for the clone carrying this TCR beta chain. Its specificity is not known. TCRdb re-called the RT-PCR reads through MiXCR, storing one row per CDR3 protein. Here the sample spans approximately 700,000 distinct CDR3 sequences, 11% to 15% being singletons. The CDR3 contains 14 residues. V lost 6 bases, J lost 2 bases, and 13 bases lay in between. The germline V gene has CDR1 DFQATT and CDR2 SNEGSKA (reference sequence). This sample was included in a study of response to subunit inactivated influenza vaccine. Findings and caveats of the study: T cells newly recruited by each seasonal influenza vaccination are few, the authors suggested.

This receptor was identified in a man in his forties or fifties who received an inactivated influenza vaccine. This material consisted of PBMCs from blood, taken approximately 15 days before vaccination. The gene calls are TRBV20-1 and TRBJ2-2; tentatively, D is TRBD1 (6 bases). CDR3 loop: CSAGTSLNTGELFF. The DNA for the CDR3 is TGCAGTGCCGGGACATCACTCAACACCGGGGAGCTGTTTTTT.